This entry features one T cell receptor beta chain sequence. This entry is derived from a study of blood T cell repertoires in COVID-19. Study at large: Sites in the United States, Italy and Spain provided acute and convalescent COVID-19 samples. From T cells, B-cell-depleted T cells, or PBMCs came the material, which was cDNA or gDNA.

Per the study methods: It was from reference gene primer amplification that nucleated cell counts were estimated. Assay: immunoSEQ multiplex PCR; the TCRdb copy retains only in-frame clones and omits some. The DNA gave D and trimming, while V, J and clone size come from that table. Seen here are about 230,000 clones, around 83% observed once, and the top ten hold around 0.97%. The germline gives CDR1 SNHLY, CDR2 FYNNEI. Deletions cut 8 bases from V and 4 bases from J, with 11 bases between. This CDR3 is 13 amino acids long. The sample was peripheral blood. The chain uses TRBV2 and TRBJ1-4, with a weak D call TRBD1 (5 bases). The TCR comes from a man aged 35 to 55 with acute or convalescent COVID-19. CDR3 residues: CASGGGNNEKLFF. As DNA, the CDR3 is TGTGCCAGCGGGGGAGGGAATAATGAAAAACTGTTTTTT.